This T cell receptor beta chain was found in a study of shared clonotypes between healthy human individuals. Turning to the study itself: Each donor's CD4 naive and CD4 memory cells filled three plates apiece, CD8 naive two, and CD8 memory one.

Germline trimming cut 4 bases from V and 0 bases from J; bases unmatched to any gene: 20. Germline V lookup: CDR1 KGHSH, CDR2 LQKENI. The CDR3 is 21 residues long. Replicate PCRs from sorted subsets contained roughly 200 ng DNA, which is around 30,000 T cell genomes. Measured with immunoSEQ multiplex PCR; TCRdb has only the in-frame clones, and not every one. The table lists over a million clones, over 95% of them singletons. Sample: naive CD4+ T cells sorted from blood. The subset: CD45RA+ positively selected. This chain joins TRBV18 and TRBJ2-7; the match to TRBD1 covers 11 bases. The TCR comes from a man aged 25 to 45 in good health. CDR3 region: CASSQRVPGQGGGSSSYEQYF. The CDR3 DNA follows: TGTGCCAGCTCACAGAGAGTCCCGGGACAGGGGGGCGGGTCGAGCTCCTACGAGCAGTACTTC.